The source of this T cell receptor (beta chain) is a study of Graves' ophthalmopathy and Graves' hyperthyroidism. Whole-study findings and limits: Most thyroid clonotypes expanded beyond 0.001 frequency were also found in blood.

Deletions cut 4 bases from V and 1 base from J, with 18 bases between. CDR1 and CDR2 from the germline V gene are LNHDA and SQIVND (reference sequence). The CDR3 has 17 residues. Exclusion criteria comprised other autoimmune diseases, uncontrolled infections, pregnancy or lactation in patients. Orbital computed tomography, thyroid ultrasound, TRAb, serum thyroxine and clinical symptoms formed the basis of diagnosis. The authors amplified TCR beta CDR3 regions, and they did so from RNA transcripts for repertoire sequencing. The library came from an HTBI-primed first-round RT-PCR and a second-round multiplex PCR. TCRdb used MiXCR to reprocess the multiplex PCR reads, holding one entry per CDR3 protein. The data contain about 600,000 distinct CDR3 sequences, about two fifths of them singletons. This clonotype showed up just once. The antigen is unknown.

The sample taken for sequencing was peripheral blood or thyroid tissue (not recorded which). This clonotype was sampled from an adult man with Graves' hyperthyroidism. The V gene is TRBV19, the J gene TRBJ2-3; D might be TRBD1 or TRBD2, each matching 6 bases. The CDR3 region has the DNA TGTGCCAGTAGTACCCCACAGGGACTCTCACGCACAGATACGCAGTATTTT. Translated: CASSTPQGLSRTDTQYF.